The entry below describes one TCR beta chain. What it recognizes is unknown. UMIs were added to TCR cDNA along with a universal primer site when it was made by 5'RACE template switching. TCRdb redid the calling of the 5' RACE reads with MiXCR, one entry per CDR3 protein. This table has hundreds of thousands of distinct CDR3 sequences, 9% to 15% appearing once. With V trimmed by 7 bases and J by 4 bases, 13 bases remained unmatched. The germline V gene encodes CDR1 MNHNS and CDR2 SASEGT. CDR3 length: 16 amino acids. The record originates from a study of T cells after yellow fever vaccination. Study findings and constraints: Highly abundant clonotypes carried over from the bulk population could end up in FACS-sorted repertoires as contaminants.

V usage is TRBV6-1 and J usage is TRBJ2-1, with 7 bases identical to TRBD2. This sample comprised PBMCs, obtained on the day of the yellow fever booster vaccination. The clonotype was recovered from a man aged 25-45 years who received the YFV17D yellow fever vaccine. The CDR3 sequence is CASTHLKGGRYNEQFF. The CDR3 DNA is TGTGCCAGCACCCACCTCAAGGGCGGGAGATACAATGAGCAGTTCTTC.